The source of this T cell receptor (beta chain) is a study of cytomegalovirus exposure and HLA in healthy donors. The overall study: Across roughly 400 genotyped donors, about 86% landed in the Caucasian-associated ancestry cluster. Study results and limitations: Specificity of a few CMV-associated chains for CMV antigens was verified in vitro. A later examination showed that TCR association rates differed by HLA locus, with DRB1 most and HLA-C fewest.

Vbeta (60) and Jbeta (13) primers were used in the PCR. This table comes from immunoSEQ multiplex PCR, and its TCRdb copy is limited to in-frame clones, with some not included. The profile shows roughly 160,000 clones, nearly 80% of them singletons. Of note for this clone: Its antigen remains unknown.

The CDR3 totals 19 residues. J lost 0 bases, V lost 5 bases, and 13 bases had no gene match. The germline V gene has CDR1 MNHEY and CDR2 SMNVEV (reference sequence). This clonotype was sampled from a man aged 50 to 59 in good health and CMV-seropositive. This sequence joins TRBV27 and TRBJ1-6; 7 bases map to TRBD1. The sample comprised PBMCs. In DNA, the CDR3 is TGTGCCAGCAGTCCGCCGGGGACAGACTCTTACTCCTATAATTCACCCCTCCACTTT. This translates into CASSPPGTDSYSYNSPLHF.